This T cell receptor beta chain originates from a study of OX40 agonist ivuxolimab in advanced cancers. Study information: Ivuxolimab, an agonistic anti-OX40 (CD134) antibody, was given to patients. Study-level findings and limits: Both CD4+ and CD8+ T cell populations in blood had undergone clonal expansion by week 6 at 0.1 to 3.0 mg/kg. Low normalized T-cell clonal expansion was additionally recorded for some nonresponders.

On this clone: The antigen is undetermined.

The data were produced by immunoSEQ multiplex PCR, yet TCRdb's version contains in-frame clones alone and is incomplete. The sample lists tens of thousands of clones, 88% occurring once. Germline CDR1 is KGHSH and CDR2 is LQKENI. Trimming removed 2 bases from V and 4 bases from J; junction bases left unmatched: 11. This CDR3 spans 18 amino acids. The chain employs TRBV18 and TRBJ2-1; TRBD1 matches 10 bases. The receptor was derived from an adult with an advanced solid tumor such as melanoma, head and neck, liver or kidney cancer. This sample comprised CD4+ or CD8+ T cells sorted from blood, obtained in a trial of the OX40 agonist ivuxolimab. The CDR3 bases are TGTGCCAGCTCACCAAAGGCCGGGACAGGGGCAGGGTACAATGAGCAGTTCTTC. As protein: CASSPKAGTGAGYNEQFF.